This TCR beta chain emerged from a study of blood T cell repertoires in COVID-19. Study context: The United States, Italy and Spain supplied acute and convalescent COVID-19 samples.

A word on this clone: Possible read error: a much larger clone is one base away.

The CDR3 runs to 13 residues. Deletions cut 2 bases from V and 5 bases from J, with 9 bases between. Germline-derived CDR1 and CDR2 are MNHEY and SMNVEV (reference sequence). As originally analysed: The authors estimated nucleated cell counts from reference gene primer amplification. The assay was immunoSEQ multiplex PCR, and TCRdb's table has in-frame clones only and misses some. The D gene and trimming were derived from the DNA, and the V and J assignments and clone size from that table. The profile covers roughly 200,000 clones, with 75% to 90% appearing a single time and 3% to 4.5% taken by the ten largest.

The receptor was isolated from a woman aged 40 to 55 with acute COVID-19. This chain uses TRBV27 with TRBJ1-1; D is perhaps TRBD1 (5 bases). Sequenced sample: PBMCs or T cells enriched from blood (not recorded which). The CDR3 sequence: CASSLGGDTEAFF. CDR3 sequence (DNA): TGTGCCAGCAGTTTAGGAGGGGATACTGAAGCTTTCTTT.